These T cell receptor beta chains were read from a single sample in a study of cytomegalovirus exposure and HLA in healthy donors. TCRdb keeps only in-frame clones here, not all; method: immunoSEQ multiplex PCR. The sample yields roughly 120,000 clones, about nine tenths seen once. The sequenced material came from PBMCs. Receptors originate from a woman under 30 in good health and CMV-seronegative. Both conserved end residues are part of each CDR3. A D gene is named only where the DNA matches it firmly. Where a row states a size, it is once, few, many or the class of an expanded clone; other rows omit it.

. . TRBJ2-3 TRBV4-3 CASSQEGLALSTDTQYF TGCGCCAGCAGCCAAGAGGGGTTAGCGCTTAGCACAGATACGCAGTATTTT
. . TRBJ2-7 TRBV5-5 CASSLRGEQYF TGTGCCAGCAGCTTGAGGGGGGAGCAGTACTTC
. . TRBJ2-7 TRBV11-2 CASSLSATPEEQYF TGTGCCAGCAGCTTAAGCGCAACCCCGGAAGAGCAGTACTTC
. . TRBJ2-5 TRBV7-9 CASSLRQGKETQYF TGTGCCAGCAGCTTAAGGCAGGGTAAAGAGACCCAGTACTTC
. TRBD1 TRBJ2-7 TRBV19 CASSPYRQGGYEQYF TGTGCCAGTAGTCCCTACCGACAGGGTGGCTACGAGCAGTACTTC
. . TRBJ1-5 TRBV6-1 CASSEALYSRGFNQPQHF TGTGCCAGCAGTGAAGCGCTCTACAGCCGGGGGTTCAATCAGCCCCAGCATTTT
once TRBD1 TRBJ1-5 TRBV15 CATSRAGQEGNQPQHF TGTGCCACCAGCAGAGCAGGACAGGAGGGGAATCAGCCCCAGCATTTT
once TRBD2 TRBJ2-1 TRBV4-1 CASSQDIETSFRNEQFF TGCGCCAGCAGCCAAGATATAGAGACTAGCTTTCGGAATGAGCAGTTCTTC
. . TRBJ1-2 TRBV21-1 CASPTPGQGSEGGGYTF TGTGCCAGCCCGACACCGGGACAGGGTAGTGAGGGAGGAGGCTACACCTTC
. . TRBJ2-7 TRBV19 CASKGAGEQYF TGTGCCAGTAAAGGGGCAGGCGAGCAGTACTTC
. TRBD1 TRBJ2-7 TRBV9 CASSPLGQGRYEQYF TGTGCCAGCAGCCCCCTGGGACAGGGGCGCTACGAGCAGTACTTC
few TRBD2 TRBJ2-1 TRBV2 CASRPGTSGMAGNEQFF TGTGCCAGCAGGCCCGGGACTAGCGGGATGGCGGGGAATGAGCAGTTCTTC
. TRBD2 TRBJ2-1 TRBV10-1 CASSESSGRVREQFF TGCGCCAGCAGTGAGTCTAGCGGGAGAGTCCGTGAGCAGTTCTTC
. TRBD2 TRBJ2-1 TRBV4-3 CASSRIAGEGNEQFF TGCGCCAGCAGCCGGATAGCGGGAGAAGGCAATGAGCAGTTCTTC
once . TRBJ2-7 TRBV7-2 CASSFGGSEQYF TGTGCCAGCAGCTTTGGAGGTTCTGAGCAGTACTTC
. TRBD1 TRBJ1-6 TRBV5-6 CASSPRTGGTNSPLHF TGTGCCAGCAGCCCCCGGACAGGGGGCACGAATTCACCCCTCCACTTT
. . TRBJ2-7 TRBV30 CAWKIKSSTFQYF TGTGCCTGGAAAATAAAGTCCTCTACGTTCCAGTACTTC
. TRBD2 TRBJ2-5 TRBV9 CASSVTGGGETQYF TGTGCCAGCAGCGTAACGGGAGGGGGAGAGACCCAGTACTTC
. . TRBJ2-7 TRBV5-6 CASSLNREIYEQYF TGTGCCAGCAGCTTGAATCGAGAGATCTACGAGCAGTACTTC
. . TRBJ1-1 TRBV27 CASSVGVLTEAFF TGTGCCAGCAGCGTAGGGGTCTTGACTGAAGCTTTCTTT
. . TRBJ1-4 TRBV27 CASSFRPGADEKLFF TGTGCCAGCAGTTTCAGGCCAGGGGCGGATGAAAAACTGTTTTTT
. . TRBJ1-3 TRBV5-1 CASSLIGAVSGNTIYF TGCGCCAGCAGCTTGATAGGGGCGGTTTCTGGAAACACCATATATTTT
. TRBD1 TRBJ1-1 TRBV29-1 CSVHRQGVITEAFF TGCAGCGTTCATCGACAGGGGGTTATCACTGAAGCTTTCTTT
. TRBD1 TRBJ1-2 TRBV2 CASSEFDVDRSGYTF TGTGCCAGCAGTGAATTCGACGTGGACAGGAGCGGCTACACCTTC
. TRBD2 TRBJ2-5 TRBV5-1 CASSLVGTRVETQYF TGCGCCAGCAGCTTGGTGGGGACTAGGGTAGAGACCCAGTACTTC
once TRBD1 TRBJ1-2 TRBV10-2 CASSRQGNYGYTF TGCGCCAGCAGTAGACAGGGGAACTATGGCTACACCTTC
. TRBD2 TRBJ2-7 TRBV28 CASSGTSRGEQYF TGTGCCAGCAGTGGGACTAGCCGGGGCGAGCAGTACTTC
. TRBD2 TRBJ2-5 TRBV15 CATSGTGGPSGETQYF TGTGCCACCAGCGGCACGGGAGGGCCCTCAGGAGAGACCCAGTACTTC
. TRBD2 TRBJ2-7 TRBV7-3 CASSSERGDEQYF TGTGCCAGCAGCTCAGAGCGGGGAGACGAGCAGTACTTC
. . TRBJ2-1 TRBV27 CASSRDNSYNEQFF TGTGCCAGCAGTCGGGACAACTCCTACAATGAGCAGTTCTTC
. . TRBJ2-7 TRBV28 CASSPLSYEQYF TGTGCCAGCAGTCCCCTCTCCTACGAGCAGTACTTC
. . TRBJ2-3 TRBV4-3 CASSQEWTSTDTQYF TGCGCCAGCAGCCAAGAATGGACTAGCACAGATACGCAGTATTTT
. TRBD1 TRBJ2-7 TRBV7-3 CASSLTPGQGSSEQYF TGTGCCAGCAGCTTAACTCCGGGACAGGGGAGTAGCGAGCAGTACTTC
few . TRBJ2-7 TRBV7-9 CASSSRDWEQYF TGTGCCAGCAGCTCGAGAGACTGGGAGCAGTACTTC
. . TRBJ1-3 TRBV27 CASSPLGSPGNTIYF TGTGCCAGCAGTCCCCTGGGGAGTCCGGGAAACACCATATATTTT
. TRBD1 TRBJ2-3 TRBV10-2 CASRNRDSVTDTQYF TGCGCCAGCAGAAACCGGGACAGCGTCACAGATACGCAGTATTTT
. TRBD1 TRBJ1-2 TRBV7-9 CASNLPGQNIPGYTF TGTGCCAGCAACCTCCCGGGACAGAACATACCCGGCTACACCTTC
. . TRBJ2-7 TRBV7-3 CASSLVAGESYEQYF TGTGCCAGCAGCTTAGTTGCAGGGGAATCCTACGAGCAGTACTTC
. . TRBJ2-2 TRBV4-2 CASSQGSDTGELFF TGTGCCAGCAGCCAAGGCAGTGACACCGGGGAGCTGTTTTTT
. . TRBJ2-7 TRBV2 CASPKTASSYEQYF TGTGCCAGCCCGAAGACAGCAAGCTCCTACGAGCAGTACTTC
. TRBD1 TRBJ1-1 TRBV27 CASSPGTGSRDEAFF TGTGCCAGCAGTCCCGGGACAGGGTCGAGGGATGAAGCTTTCTTT
once TRBD1 TRBJ2-7 TRBV5-6 CASSQPGQGPGREQYF TGTGCCAGCAGCCAGCCGGGACAGGGTCCTGGTAGGGAGCAGTACTTC
. TRBD1 TRBJ1-4 TRBV5-1 CASSPTQGAREKLFF TGCGCCAGCAGCCCAACCCAGGGGGCGCGTGAAAAACTGTTTTTT
. TRBD1 TRBJ2-4 TRBV5-4 CASSPARQGSKNIQYF TGTGCCAGCAGCCCAGCGAGACAGGGATCCAAAAACATTCAGTACTTC
. . TRBJ1-1 TRBV30 CAWSVGDTEAFF TGTGCCTGGAGTGTCGGTGACACTGAAGCTTTCTTT
. TRBD1 TRBJ1-6 TRBV5-1 CASSVDLPGQGNSPLHF TGCGCCAGCAGCGTGGATCTCCCGGGACAGGGGAATTCACCCCTCCACTTT
. TRBD1 TRBJ2-4 TRBV6-1 CASSEREYTGTGGATNRNIQYF TGTGCCAGCAGTGAAAGAGAATATACCGGGACAGGGGGCGCGACGAATAGGAACATTCAGTACTTC
. TRBD1 TRBJ2-3 TRBV2 CASSGDRGRGADTQYF TGTGCCAGCAGTGGGGACAGGGGACGGGGGGCAGATACGCAGTATTTT